These 10 T cell receptor beta chains share one sample of origin, sequenced in a study of blood T cell repertoires in COVID-19. The table came from immunoSEQ multiplex PCR; TCRdb's copy has only in-frame clones and leaves some out. Of roughly 360,000 clones in the sample, under 85% were seen once. The source material was PBMCs or T cells enriched from blood (not recorded which). Source of these receptors: a woman between 45 and 65 years old who had recovered from COVID-19.

This chain connects TRBV6-1 to TRBJ1-1; D unclear. Germline V CDR1 and CDR2: MNHNS, SASEGT. The CDR3 sequence is 11 residues long. Trimming cost V 1 base and J 8 bases, with 5 bases left between them. CDR3 sequence reads: CASSEGPEAFF. In DNA, the CDR3 is TGTGCCAGCAGTGAAGGTCCAGAAGCTTTCTTT.

This clone was seen just once. The chain has TRBV5-1 and TRBJ1-2; 7 bases fit TRBD1. The CDR3 loop spans 15 amino acids. V trimming: 0 bases; J trimming: 3 bases; junction bases outside the gene matches: 5. The germline gives CDR1 SGHRS, CDR2 YFSETQ. The CDR3 loop reads CASSLDRGEDYGYTF. CDR3 bases: TGCGCCAGCAGCTTGGACAGGGGAGAAGACTATGGCTACACCTTC.

This chain uses TRBV3-1 (or the pseudogene TRBV3-2) with TRBJ1-1; D unclear. V dropped 0 bases and J dropped 3 bases, with 8 bases sitting between them. The germline CDR1 and CDR2 sequences are LGHDT and YNNKEL (reference sequence). This CDR3 contains 14 residues. In nucleotides, the CDR3 is TGTGCCAGCAGCCAAGAATCACAGTACACTGAAGCTTTCTTT. It yields the protein CASSQESQYTEAFF.

J is TRBJ1-6 and V is TRBV14; D gene unclear. This CDR3 is built from 15 residues. V shed 4 bases and J shed 6 bases, with 13 bases lying between them. The V gene's germline CDR1 is SGHDN and CDR2 FVKESK. CDR3 sequence (DNA): TGTGCCAGCAGCCTTGGACTGGGAGGTAATTCACCCCTCCACTTT. Its translation is CASSLGLGGNSPLHF.

The V call is TRBV2, the J call TRBJ1-6; D is uncertain. V was shortened by 7 bases and J by 7 bases, with 17 bases between the two germline ends. Looked up from germline, CDR1 is SNHLY and CDR2 is FYNNEI. The CDR3 spans 15 residues. CDR3: CASKQGRVENSPLHF. CDR3 in DNA: TGTGCCAGCAAACAAGGGAGGGTGGAAAATTCACCCCTCCACTTT.

The gene calls are TRBV28 and TRBJ2-3; 11 bases match TRBD2. CDR3 length equals 15 residues. The V gene's germline CDR1 is MDHEN and CDR2 SYDVKM. V trimming: 5 bases; J trimming: 4 bases; junction bases outside the gene matches: 5. CDR3 amino acids: CASSPGLAGSDTQYF. The CDR3 coding sequence is TGTGCCAGCAGTCCAGGACTAGCGGGTTCAGATACGCAGTATTTT.

The V and J genes are TRBV5-1 and TRBJ1-2, with D perhaps TRBD1 (6 bases). This CDR3 contains 12 residues. Germline V gene data show CDR1 as SGHRS and CDR2 as YFSETQ. Deletions cut 4 bases from V and 9 bases from J, with 13 bases between. The CDR3 protein is CASSKVDSSYTF. The CDR3 nucleotides are TGCGCCAGCAGCAAAGTGGACAGTAGCTACACCTTC.

The CDR3 region is CASSLTGFGEQYF. The CDR3 nucleotides read TGTGCCAGCAGTTTAACCGGGTTCGGCGAGCAGTACTTC. The chain combines TRBV12-3 or TRBV12-4 with TRBJ2-7; D not resolved. This CDR3 is 13 amino acids long. V was clipped by 2 bases and J by 6 bases, with 11 bases between them.

The V gene is TRBV3-1 (or the pseudogene TRBV3-2), the J gene TRBJ1-2; 8 nucleotides line up with TRBD1. This CDR3 has 13 residues. The junction had 3 bases not matched to a gene; V was cut back by 2 bases and J by 7 bases. The germline CDR1 and CDR2 sequences are LGHDT and YNNKEL (reference sequence). CDR3 amino acids: CASSQTGTGGYTF. The DNA of the CDR3 is TGTGCCAGCAGCCAAACCGGGACAGGTGGCTACACCTTC.

The chain has TRBV5-5 and TRBJ1-5, with 7 bases that match TRBD1. V gave up 4 bases and J gave up 1 base; unmatched junction bases: 5. This CDR3 is built from 15 residues. Germline CDR1 is SGHKS and CDR2 is YYEKEE (reference sequence). CDR3 sequence (DNA): TGTGCCAGCAGCCTAGGGGGCGCAAGCAATCAGCCCCAGCATTTT. As protein: CASSLGGASNQPQHF.